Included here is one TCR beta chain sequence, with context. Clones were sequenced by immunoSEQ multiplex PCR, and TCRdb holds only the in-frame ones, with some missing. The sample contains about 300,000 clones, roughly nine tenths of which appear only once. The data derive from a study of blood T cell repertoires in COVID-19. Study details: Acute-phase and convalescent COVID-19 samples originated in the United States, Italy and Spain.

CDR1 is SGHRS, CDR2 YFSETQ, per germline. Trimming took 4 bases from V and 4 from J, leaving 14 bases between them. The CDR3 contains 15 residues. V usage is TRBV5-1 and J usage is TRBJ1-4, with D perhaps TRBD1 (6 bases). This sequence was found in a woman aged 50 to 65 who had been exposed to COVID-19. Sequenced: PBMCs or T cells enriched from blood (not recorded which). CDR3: CASSGVGGGNEKLFF. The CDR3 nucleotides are TGCGCCAGCAGCGGCGTGGGAGGGGGTAATGAAAAACTGTTTTTT.